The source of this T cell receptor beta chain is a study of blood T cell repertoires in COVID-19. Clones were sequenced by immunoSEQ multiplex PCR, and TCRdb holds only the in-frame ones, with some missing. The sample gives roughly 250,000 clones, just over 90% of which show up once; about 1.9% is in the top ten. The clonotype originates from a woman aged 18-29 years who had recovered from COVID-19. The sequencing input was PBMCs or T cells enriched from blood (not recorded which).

CDR3 DNA: TGTGCCATCAATGACAGGGCCATGAACACTGAAGCTTTCTTT. Encoded protein: CAINDRAMNTEAFF. The chain combines TRBV10-3 with TRBJ1-1, with 7 bases that match TRBD1. Germline CDR1 is ENHRY and CDR2 is SYGVKD. The CDR3 totals 14 residues. J was trimmed by 0 bases and V by 7 bases; bases with no gene match: 5.